The source of this T cell receptor beta chain is a study of beta chain features in type 1 diabetes. The ends lost 4 bases at V and 0 bases at J; junction bases unmatched: 5. The CDR3 is 16 residues long. CDR1 and CDR2 from the germline V gene are MDHEN and SYDVKM. The entirety of the isolated RNA underwent reverse transcription, so expressed TCRB transcripts were sequenced. Method: immunoSEQ multiplex PCR; TCRdb's copy keeps in-frame clones and lacks some. The repertoire holds some 330,000 clones, more than 9.5% seen once, with around 0.015% in the top ten. The clonotype comes from a woman under 40 in good health. The chain recombines TRBV28 with TRBJ2-3, with 9 bases fitting TRBD2. The sample comprised naive CD4+ T cells from blood. CDR3 amino acids: CASSWGTSGSTDTQYF. CDR3 sequence (DNA): TGTGCCAGCAGTTGGGGTACTAGCGGGAGCACAGATACGCAGTATTTT.